Listed here are 14 T cell receptor beta chains from one sample, sequenced in a study of blood T cell repertoires in COVID-19 (TCRdb year 2020). The method behind the library was the immunoSEQ multiplex PCR assay. TCRdb holds this immuneACCESS table with in-frame rearrangements only. Some clones are missing; in checked studies, unresolved V genes explain under half, and the rest has no known cause. For this sample there are around 150,000 clones; around 80% appear just once. The ten top clones hold 16% of the sample. Material: peripheral blood. These receptor sequences come from a man aged 45-60 years with acute or convalescent COVID-19.

The rearrangement links TRBV28 to TRBJ1-5; D unresolved. Germline loops: CDR1 MDHEN, CDR2 SYDVKM. Trimming cost V 6 bases and J 0 bases, with 3 bases left between them. The CDR3 totals 12 residues. The CDR3 loop reads CASRLSNQPQHF. CDR3 DNA sequence: TGTGCCAGCAGACTTAGCAATCAGCCCCAGCATTTT.

The chain links TRBV4-1 to TRBJ2-5; 14 bases agree with TRBD2. Trimming cost V 3 bases and J 1 base; bases outside gene matches: 10. This CDR3 has 19 residues. The germline V gene encodes CDR1 MGHRA and CDR2 YSYEKL. The CDR3 DNA is TGCGCCAGCAGCCAGTCCACCGGGACTAGCGGGGGCCCCCAAGAGACCCAGTACTTC. This sequence encodes CASSQSTGTSGGPQETQYF.

The chain combines TRBV6-5 with TRBJ2-1; TRBD2 is a possible D gene (5 bases). In germline, CDR1 is MNHEY, CDR2 SVGAGI. The V end lost 8 bases, the J end lost 6 bases, and 8 bases lay between the germline ends. The CDR3 covers 11 residues. The CDR3 DNA reads TGTGCCAGCGGAACTAGCAATGAGCAGTTCTTC. This sequence encodes CASGTSNEQFF.

This chain connects TRBV6-1 to TRBJ1-5; 8 positions match TRBD1. The germline CDR1 and CDR2 sequences are MNHNS and SASEGT. Unmatched junction bases numbered 4, after V lost 2 bases and J lost 1 base. The CDR3 consists of 16 residues. In DNA, the CDR3 is TGTGCCAGCAGTGAAAGGCAGGGGGCGAGCAATCAGCCCCAGCATTTT. It specifies CASSERQGASNQPQHF.

V usage is TRBV2 and J usage is TRBJ1-1; D unclear. CDR1 and CDR2 (germline): SNHLY, FYNNEI. The CDR3 has 12 amino acids. V dropped 5 bases and J dropped 2 bases, with 6 bases sitting between them. The CDR3 protein is CASSRTNTEAFF. The CDR3 DNA reads as TGTGCCAGCAGTCGAACAAACACTGAAGCTTTCTTT.

This chain links TRBV18 with TRBJ2-1; 7 positions agree with TRBD2. Unmatched junction bases numbered 19, after V lost 0 bases and J lost 8 bases. Germline CDR1 and CDR2: KGHSH and LQKENI. This CDR3 has 19 residues. CDR3 amino acids: CASSPPFGRGKIFLYEQFF. As DNA, the CDR3 is TGTGCCAGCTCACCACCGTTCGGGCGGGGGAAGATTTTTTTGTATGAGCAGTTCTTC.

The chain employs TRBV5-4 and TRBJ2-1; 9 bases are shared with TRBD2. The CDR3 consists of 16 residues. The V and J ends lost 3 bases and 2 bases, in that order; junction bases with no gene match: 6. The V gene's germline CDR1 is SGHNT and CDR2 YYREEE (reference sequence). The CDR3 DNA follows: TGTGCCAGCAGCTCCCGGTCTAGCGGGGCCTACAATGAGCAGTTCTTC. It yields the protein CASSSRSSGAYNEQFF.

In regard to this clone: At the DNA level, this CDR3 is encoded by other sequences in the same sample as well. The chain joins TRBV12-3 or TRBV12-4 to TRBJ1-1; D not resolved. Trimming removed 7 bases from V and 1 base from J, with 10 bases in between. The CDR3 runs to 13 residues. The CDR3 bases are TGTGCCAGCACCCTGAGGGAGAACACTGAAGCTTTCTTT. Translation: CASTLRENTEAFF.

The J gene is TRBJ2-1, the V gene TRBV4-1; a weak D match, TRBD2 (7 bases). Germline V gene sequence: CDR1 MGHRA, CDR2 YSYEKL. The CDR3 spans 17 residues. Trimming took off 0 bases at V and 3 bases at J, with 15 bases between the two ends. CDR3 sequence (DNA): TGCGCCAGCAGCCAAGATGGGGGGGCCTCCCGCTACAATGAGCAGTTCTTC. Protein: CASSQDGGASRYNEQFF.

V and J are TRBV12-3 or TRBV12-4 and TRBJ2-1; D uncertain. V was clipped by 7 bases and J by 10 bases, with 14 bases between them. The CDR3 loop spans 12 amino acids. CDR3 sequence: CASTPVLREQFF. In DNA, the CDR3 is TGTGCCAGCACCCCGGTACTCCGGGAGCAGTTCTTC.

A single count supports this clone. The V call is TRBV18, the J call TRBJ1-1; 12 bases line up with TRBD1. This CDR3 is built from 14 residues. The germline V gene encodes CDR1 KGHSH and CDR2 LQKENI. Germline trimming cut 3 bases from V and 7 bases from J; bases unmatched to any gene: 3. The CDR3 nucleotides read TGTGCCAGCTCACCGGGGACAGGGGGCAATGAAGCTTTCTTT. Its translation: CASSPGTGGNEAFF.

The gene calls are TRBV12-3 or TRBV12-4 and TRBJ2-1; tentatively, D is TRBD2 (5 bases). This CDR3 has 11 amino acids. The V and J ends lost 5 bases and 9 bases respectively, with 8 bases between them. In DNA form, the CDR3 reads TGTGCCAGCAGTGCCGGGGTTGAGCAGTTCTTC. This gives the protein CASSAGVEQFF.

The V call is TRBV6-5, the J call TRBJ1-1; D is uncertain. This CDR3 spans 14 amino acids. Germline loops: CDR1 MNHEY, CDR2 SVGAGI. V lost 6 bases, J lost 0 bases, and 11 bases lay in between. CDR3 DNA sequence: TGTGCCAGCAGCTCGAGCTATATGAACACTGAAGCTTTCTTT. Translated: CASSSSYMNTEAFF.

The chain combines TRBV4-2 with TRBJ1-3, with D maybe TRBD1 (6 bases). V gave up 4 bases and J gave up 4 bases, with 14 bases separating them. In germline, CDR1 is LGHNA, CDR2 YNFKEQ. This CDR3 spans 15 amino acids. The CDR3 loop is CASSREGGPGNTIYF. In nucleotides, the CDR3 is TGTGCCAGCAGCCGAGAGGGGGGTCCCGGAAACACCATATATTTT.